These T cell receptor beta chains were read from a single sample in a study of long-term antiretroviral therapy in people with HIV. The table came from immunoSEQ multiplex PCR; TCRdb's copy has only in-frame clones and leaves some out. The data show some 40,000 clones, 85% seen once. The starting material was unsorted PBMCs, obtained 3.1 years after starting antiretroviral therapy. The source of these receptors is a woman in her fifties or sixties with HIV. The CDR3 runs from the conserved cysteine through the conserved F or W. D genes are given only for firm matches. Clone size appears in some rows only: once, few, many, or a class for an expanded clone.

size	V	D	J	CDR3	DNA
few	TRBV2	.	TRBJ1-2	CASGLGTAVYGYTF	TGTGCCAGTGGACTTGGAACGGCTGTCTATGGCTACACCTTC
.	TRBV19	TRBD1	TRBJ1-1	CASRGQGQSAEAFF	TGTGCCAGTAGGGGACAGGGGCAAAGCGCTGAAGCTTTCTTT
.	TRBV25-1	.	TRBJ1-1	CASSEARNTEAFF	TGTGCCAGCAGTGAAGCCAGGAACACTGAAGCTTTCTTT
.	TRBV4-1	TRBD2	TRBJ2-1	CASSQDSLAGFLYNEQFF	TGCGCCAGCAGCCAAGACAGCCTAGCGGGTTTTTTATACAATGAGCAGTTCTTC
.	TRBV7-2	TRBD1	TRBJ1-2	CASSPSYDRVVRGYTF	TGTGCCAGCAGCCCATCTTATGACAGGGTCGTGCGTGGCTACACCTTC
once	TRBV5-1	.	TRBJ1-1	CASSPLGVQATEAFF	TGCGCCAGCAGCCCGCTGGGGGTGCAGGCCACTGAAGCTTTCTTT
.	TRBV5-1	.	TRBJ2-5	CASSLAKGGRGQETQYF	TGCGCCAGCAGCTTGGCAAAAGGGGGACGGGGTCAAGAGACCCAGTACTTC
.	TRBV18	.	TRBJ1-2	CASSPPGRNYGYTF	TGTGCCAGCTCACCCCCGGGACGGAACTATGGCTACACCTTC
.	TRBV10-1	.	TRBJ1-1	CASSDPGQNTEAFF	TGCGCCAGTAGTGACCCTGGCCAGAACACTGAAGCTTTCTTT
.	TRBV19	TRBD2	TRBJ2-1	CASSFSGGANEQFF	TGTGCCAGTAGTTTTAGCGGGGGGGCCAATGAGCAGTTCTTC
.	TRBV6-6	TRBD1	TRBJ1-2	CASNEGQVWGYTF	TGTGCCAGCAACGAAGGACAGGTGTGGGGCTACACCTTC
.	TRBV13	.	TRBJ1-3	CASTSWADSGNTIYF	TGTGCCAGCACCTCATGGGCAGACTCTGGAAACACCATATATTTT
.	TRBV4-2	TRBD2	TRBJ2-5	CASSLASGGTQETQYF	TGTGCCAGCAGCCTCGCTAGCGGGGGGACTCAAGAGACCCAGTACTTC
.	TRBV5-4	.	TRBJ2-2	CASTPRSSKNTGELFF	TGTGCCAGCACCCCACGAAGCAGTAAGAACACCGGGGAGCTGTTTTTT
.	TRBV27	.	TRBJ2-4	CASSGGGTKNIQYF	TGTGCCAGCAGTGGGGGTGGAACCAAAAACATTCAGTACTTC
.	TRBV10-3	TRBD2	TRBJ2-3	CAISESAGDTDTQYF	TGTGCCATCAGTGAGTCGGCGGGGGACACAGATACGCAGTATTTT
.	TRBV7-8	.	TRBJ1-3	CASSLEWGGNTIYF	TGTGCCAGCAGCTTAGAGTGGGGTGGAAACACCATATATTTT
few	TRBV20-1	.	TRBJ2-7	CSANSGYEQYF	TGCAGTGCCAACAGTGGCTACGAGCAGTACTTC
once	TRBV6-1	.	TRBJ2-3	CASSLNPGSTDTQYF	TGTGCCAGCAGTCTGAACCCCGGTAGCACAGATACGCAGTATTTT
.	TRBV5-1	.	TRBJ2-7	CASSLVQGVNYEQYF	TGCGCCAGCAGCTTGGTACAGGGTGTAAACTACGAGCAGTACTTC
.	TRBV1	.	TRBJ1-1	CTSSQGDTVGKNTEAFF	TGCACCAGCAGCCAAGGGGATACCGTAGGCAAGAACACTGAAGCTTTCTTT
.	TRBV27	TRBD1	TRBJ2-5	CASSPTGEETQYF	TGTGCCAGCAGTCCGACAGGGGAAGAGACCCAGTACTTC
.	TRBV7-6	TRBD1	TRBJ1-3	CASSSQGESSGNTIYF	TGTGCCAGCAGCTCACAGGGGGAATCGTCTGGAAACACCATATATTTT
.	TRBV19	TRBD2	TRBJ2-3	CASSIRGLASADTQYF	TGTGCCAGTAGTATAAGGGGACTAGCGAGCGCAGATACGCAGTATTTT
few	TRBV30	.	TRBJ1-1	CAWSELLNTEAFF	TGTGCCTGGAGTGAACTGCTGAACACTGAAGCTTTCTTT
.	TRBV14	.	TRBJ2-7	CASSQGTRLYF	TGTGCCAGCAGCCAAGGTACCAGGTTGTACTTC
few	TRBV7-9	.	TRBJ1-3	CASSLDQGFTGNTIYF	TGTGCCAGCAGCTTAGACCAGGGTTTTACTGGAAACACCATATATTTT